These 6 T cell receptor beta chains were all obtained from the same sample, sequenced in a study of OX40 agonist ivuxolimab in advanced cancers. The protocol was immunoSEQ multiplex PCR, while the TCRdb copy is restricted to in-frame clones and leaves out a portion. The sample shows some 19,000 clones, approximately 83% of them seen only once. The starting material was CD4+ or CD8+ T cells sorted from blood, obtained in a trial of the OX40 agonist ivuxolimab. All receptors come from an adult with an advanced solid tumor such as melanoma, head and neck, liver or kidney cancer.

The chain recombines TRBV27 with TRBJ1-6; no reliable D call. Germline CDR1 reads MNHEY; CDR2 reads SMNVEV (reference sequence). This CDR3 spans 13 amino acids. V was shortened by 5 bases and J by 11 bases, with 13 bases between the two germline ends. The CDR3 sequence is CASSPPPVAPLHF. In DNA, the CDR3 is TGTGCCAGCAGTCCCCCGCCGGTTGCACCCCTCCACTTT.

The V gene is TRBV11-3, the J gene TRBJ1-5; D is unclear. The V end was cut by 4 bases, the J end by 2 bases, with 15 bases between. The CDR3 is 16 residues long. Germline CDR1 reads SGHNT; CDR2 reads YENEEA. The DNA for the CDR3 is TGTGCCAGCAGCTCCTACAGCGCCCATGGCAATCAGCCCCAGCATTTT. Its protein product is CASSSYSAHGNQPQHF. The whole variable domain, remainder taken from reference TRBV11-3 and TRBJ1-5, is EAGVVQSPRYKIIEKKQPVAFWCNPISGHNTLYWYLQNLGQGPELLIRYENEEAVDDSQLPKDRFSAERLKGVDSTLKIQPAELGDSAVYLCASSSYSAHGNQPQHFGDGTRLSIL.

The gene calls are TRBV11-2 and TRBJ2-7; D unresolved. From germline, CDR1 is SGHAT and CDR2 FQNNGV. The CDR3 extends over 17 amino acids. Trimming pared 1 base from V and 7 bases from J, leaving 23 bases between. In DNA, the CDR3 is TGTGCCAGCAGCTTAGTTTTTTATGGGCAGGCGGCGAGGGAGCAGTACTTC. Translated, it gives CASSLVFYGQAAREQYF. Complete variable domain (other parts from reference TRBV11-2 and TRBJ2-7): EAGVAQSPRYKIIEKRQSVAFWCNPISGHATLYWYQQILGQGPKLLIQFQNNGVVDDSQLPKDRFSAERLKGVDSTLKIQPAKLEDSAVYLCASSLVFYGQAAREQYFGPGTRLTVT.

V usage is TRBV28 and J usage is TRBJ1-1; no clear D gene. The CDR3 is made up of 16 amino acids. Between the trimmed V and J ends, which lost 1 base and 6 bases, there was a span of 18 bases. Germline lookup yields CDR1 MDHEN and CDR2 SYDVKM. For the CDR3, the DNA is TGTGCCAGCAGTTTATCAGCCCCCTCCACTGGAGCTGAAGCTTTCTTT. This codes for CASSLSAPSTGAEAFF.

CDR3 nucleotide sequence: TGTGCCAGCAGCGGGGGGGCAGAGACCCAGTACTTC. This encodes CASSGGAETQYF. V usage is TRBV9 and J usage is TRBJ2-5; D may be TRBD1 or TRBD2 (6 bases each). Trimming pared 3 bases from V and 4 bases from J, leaving 7 bases between. The CDR3 consists of 12 residues. Germline CDR1 and CDR2: SGDLS and YYNGEE. The full variable domain, its missing parts supplied by reference TRBV9 and TRBJ2-5, is DSGVTQTPKHLITATGQRVTLRCSPRSGDLSVYWYQQSLDQGLQFLIQYYNGEERAKGNILERFSAQQFPDLHSELNLSSLELGDSALYFCASSGGAETQYFGPGTRLLVL.

This clone appeared once. The chain uses TRBV7-2 and TRBJ2-2, with 7 bases that match TRBD2. J lost 6 bases, V lost 2 bases, and 9 bases had no gene match. This CDR3 spans 16 amino acids. Germline lookup yields CDR1 SGHTA and CDR2 FQGNSA. For the CDR3, the DNA is TGTGCCAGCAGCTTATTAGCGGGTGGTCTCCCCGGGGAGCTGTTTTTT. Its translation is CASSLLAGGLPGELFF.